This T cell receptor beta chain was obtained from a study of regulatory T cells in long-lasting Graves disease. Construction of the TCR beta libraries employed iRepertoire HTBI primers in conjunction with Arm-PCR of CDR3 regions. TCRdb passed the multiplex PCR reads through MiXCR, listing each CDR3 protein once. The sample gives 600,000 to 650,000 distinct CDR3 sequences, roughly 16% of which show up once; 18% is in the top ten. Time point: newly diagnosed GD, antithyroid drugs for less than 3 months. PBMC-derived RNA was used for the TCR library. V lost 6 bases and J lost 0, with 20 bases in between. CDR3 length: 17 amino acids. Germline V gene data show CDR1 as MDHEN and CDR2 as SYDVKM. The same sample was also studied in work on T cells in Graves' hyperthyroidism and ophthalmopathy.

The input for sequencing was peripheral blood mononuclear cells (PBMCs), taken at new diagnosis, from a patient treated with antithyroid drugs. The J gene is TRBJ1-1, the V gene TRBV28; D call uncertain. This receptor was taken from a woman in her thirties with Graves disease. CDR3 DNA sequence: TGTGCCAGCAGCCAAGCTGGGAGGTTTCGCCTGAACACTGAAGCTTTCTTT. Encoded protein: CASSQAGRFRLNTEAFF.